The 31 T cell receptor beta chains below come from one sample, sequenced in a study of T-cell memory formation after mild COVID-19. One entry per CDR3 protein results from TCRdb running MiXCR on the 5' RACE reads. The sample yields approximately 580,000 distinct CDR3 sequences, roughly 22% seen once. The sequenced sample consisted of PBMCs or a T cell subset sorted from them (not recorded which). The origin of the receptors is an adult woman who had mild COVID-19 (a few samples of this study predate the infection). Cell type and time point are not known.

V is TRBV5-1 and J is TRBJ1-2; tentative D call: TRBD1 (5 bases). Germline assignment: CDR1 SGHRS and CDR2 YFSETQ. V dropped 3 bases and J dropped 8 bases, with 17 bases sitting between them. The length of the CDR3 is 14 residues. In nucleotides, the CDR3 is TGCGCCAGCAGCTCCGGGACGGCCCGAGGAGGCTACACCTTC. It translates to CASSSGTARGGYTF.

The chain links TRBV19 to TRBJ2-2, with TRBD1 matching over 9 bases. The V gene's germline CDR1 is LNHDA and CDR2 SQIVND (reference sequence). The CDR3 is 15 amino acids. Unmatched junction bases numbered 8, after V lost 7 bases and J lost 5 bases. CDR3 residues: CASTSTGGGTGELFF. DNA for the CDR3: TGTGCCAGTACCTCGACAGGGGGTGGTACCGGGGAGCTGTTTTTT.

V usage is TRBV11-2 and J usage is TRBJ2-1; the D gene is possibly TRBD2 (5 bases). Germline CDR1 SGHAT, CDR2 FQNNGV. Trimming stripped 5 bases from V and 7 bases from J, with 12 bases between. This CDR3 has 13 amino acids. The CDR3 loop reads CASSTGLHNEQFF. As DNA, the CDR3 is TGTGCCAGCAGCACCGGACTTCATAATGAGCAGTTCTTC.

This clonotype was counted only a few times. The chain links TRBV9 to TRBJ1-1; no firm D call. V was pared by 2 bases and J by 3 bases, with 11 bases between. CDR1 and CDR2 (germline): SGDLS, YYNGEE. The CDR3 runs to 14 residues. CDR3 region: CASSVKVYDTEAFF. The CDR3 coding sequence is TGTGCCAGCAGCGTTAAGGTCTACGACACTGAAGCTTTCTTT. The whole variable domain, filled in from reference TRBV9 and TRBJ1-1, reads DSGVTQTPKHLITATGQRVTLRCSPRSGDLSVYWYQQSLDQGLQFLIQYYNGEERAKGNILERFSAQQFPDLHSELNLSSLELGDSALYFCASSVKVYDTEAFFGQGTRLTVV.

The chain is built from TRBV21-1 and TRBJ2-6; TRBD1 was called by the table and not checked on the DNA. TRBV21-1 corresponds to a pseudogene. The CDR3 totals 18 residues. The CDR3 region is CASSVPGQDYSGANVLTF. The CDR3 nucleotides are TGTGCCAGCAGCGTACCGGGACAGGACTACTCTGGGGCCAACGTCCTGACTTTC.

This rearrangement joins TRBV12-3 or TRBV12-4 to TRBJ2-2; tentative D call: TRBD1 (5 bases). The CDR3 sequence is 15 residues long. V was pared by 2 bases and J by 1 base, with 8 bases between. DNA for the CDR3: TGTGCCAGCAGTTTAAATGGACAGAACACCGGGGAGCTGTTTTTT. Protein sequence: CASSLNGQNTGELFF.

The rearrangement uses TRBV4-3 and TRBJ2-1, with D unclear. CDR3 length: 13 residues. Germline CDR1 and CDR2: LGHNA and YSLEER. V was trimmed by 6 bases and J by 6 bases, leaving 12 bases between them. The CDR3 nucleotides are TGCGCCAGCAGGGTGAAGGGTAGCAATGAGCAGTTCTTC. Translated, it gives CASRVKGSNEQFF.

This clonotype turned up a few times. The chain recombines TRBV12-3 or TRBV12-4 with TRBJ1-2, with TRBD1 identical over 10 bases. CDR3 length: 16 amino acids. V trimming: 5 bases; J trimming: 2 bases; junction bases outside the gene matches: 8. The CDR3 DNA is TGTGCCAGCAGTCTCACCGGGACAGGGGCCAACTATGGCTACACCTTC. It translates to CASSLTGTGANYGYTF.

The chain has TRBV20-1 and TRBJ2-1; D is undetermined. V was clipped by 0 bases and J by 4 bases, with 10 bases between them. Germline CDR1 reads DFQATT; CDR2 reads SNEGSKA (reference sequence). The CDR3 has 14 amino acids. The CDR3 here is CSARDGTGYNEQFF. Written as DNA, the CDR3 is TGCAGTGCTAGAGATGGCACCGGATACAATGAGCAGTTCTTC.

The J gene is TRBJ1-1, the V gene TRBV5-1, with TRBD1 matching over 8 bases. Per germline, CDR1 SGHRS and CDR2 YFSETQ. Trimming at V came to 6 bases and at J to 1 base, leaving 11 bases not matched to a gene. The CDR3 loop spans 16 amino acids. Written as DNA, the CDR3 is TGCGCCAGCACCGCCGGACAGGGCGGTCCGAACACTGAAGCTTTCTTT. Translated, it gives CASTAGQGGPNTEAFF.

The rearrangement links TRBV19 to TRBJ1-5; no reliable D call. This CDR3 spans 14 amino acids. V was clipped by 3 bases and J by 6 bases, with 12 bases between them. The germline V gene encodes CDR1 LNHDA and CDR2 SQIVND (reference sequence). The CDR3 here is CASSMEGSGQPQHF. The CDR3 bases are TGTGCCAGTAGTATGGAAGGGTCGGGTCAGCCCCAGCATTTT.

This clonotype was detected only a few times. The chain combines TRBV7-2 with TRBJ2-1; 11 nucleotides match TRBD2. The trim removed 3 bases at V and 4 bases at J, leaving 14 bases unmatched. Per germline, CDR1 SGHTA and CDR2 FQGNSA. The CDR3 has 19 amino acids. The CDR3 region has the DNA TGTGCCAGCAGCTTCTCGGGTAGCGGGAGGGCCGGGATTTACAATGAGCAGTTCTTC. Residues: CASSFSGSGRAGIYNEQFF. The full variable domain, with the rest looked up from reference TRBV7-2 and TRBJ2-1, is GAGVSQSPSNKVTEKGKDVELRCDPISGHTALYWYRQSLGQGLEFLIYFQGNSAPDKSGLPSDRFSAERTGGSVSTLTIQRTQQEDSAVYLCASSFSGSGRAGIYNEQFFGPGTRLTVL.

This clonotype was counted only a few times. V gene TRBV18 combines with J gene TRBJ2-7; possibly TRBD1 or TRBD2 for D (5 bases each). Trimming cost V 3 bases and J 0 bases, with 12 bases left between them. Germline lookup yields CDR1 KGHSH and CDR2 LQKENI. CDR3 length: 15 residues. The CDR3 loop reads CASSPPPGPSYEQYF. DNA for the CDR3: TGTGCCAGCTCACCTCCACCGGGGCCCTCCTACGAGCAGTACTTC. Combining the CDR3 with reference TRBV18 and TRBJ2-7 gives the whole variable domain NAGVMQNPRHLVRRRGQEARLRCSPMKGHSHVYWYRQLPEEGLKFMVYLQKENIIDESGMPKERFSAEFPKEGPSILRIQQVVRGDSAAYFCASSPPPGPSYEQYFGPGTRLTVT.

This clonotype was seen only a few times. V is TRBV7-2 and J is TRBJ1-2; no reliable D call. Between the trimmed V and J ends, which lost 5 bases and 4 bases, there was a span of 17 bases. This CDR3 contains 15 residues. In germline, CDR1 is SGHTA, CDR2 FQGNSA. The CDR3 spells CASSVGRGVSYGYTF. CDR3 DNA: TGTGCCAGCAGCGTTGGCCGTGGGGTCTCCTATGGCTACACCTTC.

This clonotype was seen a few times. The V call is TRBV19, the J call TRBJ1-1; TRBD1 agrees at 9 bases. Germline values: CDR1 LNHDA, CDR2 SQIVND (reference sequence). J lost 1 base, V lost 5 bases, and 11 bases had no gene match. This CDR3 is built from 17 residues. The CDR3 bases are TGTGCCAGTAGTCCCCCGGGACAGGGAGTAACGAACACTGAAGCTTTCTTT. The encoded protein is CASSPPGQGVTNTEAFF. The whole variable domain, remainder taken from reference TRBV19 and TRBJ1-1, is DGGITQSPKYLFRKEGQNVTLSCEQNLNHDAMYWYRQDPGQGLRLIYYSQIVNDFQKGDIAEGYSVSREKKESFPLTVTSAQKNPTAFYLCASSPPGQGVTNTEAFFGQGTRLTVV.

In this sample, this clonotype turned up a few times. J is TRBJ2-1 and V is TRBV6-1; TRBD2 agrees at 7 bases. With V trimmed by 2 bases and J by 8 bases, 12 bases remained unmatched. This CDR3 contains 16 residues. CDR1 is MNHNS, CDR2 SASEGT, per germline. The CDR3 is CASSEYGEGLTDEQFF. The CDR3 DNA follows: TGTGCCAGCAGTGAATACGGGGAGGGCTTAACAGATGAGCAGTTCTTC.

This rearrangement joins TRBV7-9 to TRBJ2-1; D not certain. V lost 5 bases and J 0 bases, leaving 11 bases between the germline ends. CDR3 size: 15 residues. Germline V gene sequence: CDR1 SEHNR, CDR2 FQNEAQ (reference sequence). This chain's CDR3 is CASSALRDSYNEQFF. CDR3 nucleotides: TGTGCCAGCAGCGCCCTCCGTGACTCCTACAATGAGCAGTTCTTC.

This clonotype has more than one count but fewer than ten. The gene calls are TRBV5-1 and TRBJ2-3, with D hard to call. Germline CDR1 is SGHRS and CDR2 is YFSETQ. There are 15 residues in the CDR3. The V end lost 2 bases, the J end lost 3 bases, and 13 bases lay between the germline ends. The CDR3 loop reads CASSFSFERTDTQYF. The CDR3 bases are TGCGCCAGCAGCTTTTCCTTTGAAAGGACAGATACGCAGTATTTT.

The chain uses TRBV4-2 and TRBJ2-7, with D uncertain. This CDR3 spans 19 amino acids. Trimming took 2 bases from V and 3 from J, leaving 26 bases between them. Germline-derived CDR1 and CDR2 are LGHNA and YNFKEQ. Written as DNA, the CDR3 is TGTGCCAGCAGCCAACCCCAGGCGGCAGGTCTTTTGGGGAACTACGAGCAGTACTTC. Its protein is CASSQPQAAGLLGNYEQYF.

This rearrangement joins TRBV20-1 to TRBJ2-2; weak D call: TRBD2 (5 bases). The CDR3 contains 14 residues. Germline V gene data show CDR1 as DFQATT and CDR2 as SNEGSKA (reference sequence). Trimming removed 6 bases at V and 3 bases at J, with 14 bases between. CDR3 amino acids: CSAQDRGYTGELFF. The CDR3 nucleotides are TGCAGTGCCCAGGACCGGGGATACACCGGGGAGCTGTTTTTT.

This clonotype was seen a few times. The J gene is TRBJ1-2, the V gene TRBV7-2; 9 bases fit TRBD1. The CDR3 runs 17 residues. Looked up from germline, CDR1 is SGHTA and CDR2 is FQGNSA. V lost 1 base, J lost 4 bases, and 10 bases stayed unmatched. CDR3 in DNA: TGTGCCAGCAGCTTAGAGAGAACGGGACAGGGTCTCTATGGCTACACCTTC. This sequence encodes CASSLERTGQGLYGYTF. The whole variable domain, filled in from reference TRBV7-2 and TRBJ1-2, reads GAGVSQSPSNKVTEKGKDVELRCDPISGHTALYWYRQSLGQGLEFLIYFQGNSAPDKSGLPSDRFSAERTGGSVSTLTIQRTQQEDSAVYLCASSLERTGQGLYGYTFGSGTRLTVV.

This clonotype was seen a few times. This chain connects TRBV12-3 or TRBV12-4 to TRBJ2-1; D is ambiguous. This CDR3 spans 11 amino acids. Trimming took off 5 bases at V and 11 bases at J, with 10 bases between the two ends. CDR3 region: CASSPTDQQFF. As DNA, the CDR3 is TGTGCCAGCAGTCCGACCGACCAGCAGTTCTTC.

V usage is TRBV5-1 and J usage is TRBJ1-6, with 8 bases lining up with TRBD1. Germline-derived CDR1 and CDR2 are SGHRS and YFSETQ. CDR3 length: 16 amino acids. The trim removed 0 bases at V and 7 bases at J, leaving 6 bases unmatched. CDR3 in DNA: TGCGCCAGCAGCTTGGAATTGGGACAGGTGAATTCACCCCTCCACTTT. It is translated as CASSLELGQVNSPLHF.

This clonotype has at least ten counts. CDR3 in DNA: TGCGCCAGCAGCTTAACAGGAAACACAGATACGCAGTATTTT. Translation gives CASSLTGNTDTQYF. The gene calls are TRBV5-1 and TRBJ2-3, with D maybe TRBD1 (5 bases). CDR3 length: 14 residues. The V end lost 2 bases, the J end lost 2 bases, and 9 bases lay between the germline ends. The germline V gene has CDR1 SGHRS and CDR2 YFSETQ. The full variable domain, rest sourced from reference TRBV5-1 and TRBJ2-3, is KAGVTQTPRYLIKTRGQQVTLSCSPISGHRSVSWYQQTPGQGLQFLFEYFSETQRNKGNFPGRFSGRQFSNSRSEMNVSTLELGDSALYLCASSLTGNTDTQYFGPGTRLTVL.

The chain uses TRBV6-1 and TRBJ1-5; 7 positions match TRBD1. The J segment lost 3 bases and the V segment lost 10 bases, leaving 6 bases of the junction unmatched. Per the germline V gene, CDR1 is MNHNS and CDR2 is SASEGT. The CDR3 totals 13 residues. CDR3 coding DNA: TGTGCCACCCAGGGGGAGGTCAATCAGCCCCAGCATTTT. Translated, it gives CATQGEVNQPQHF.

The CDR3 DNA reads as TGCAGCGGGACGGACTCTGGAAACACCATATATTTT. It is translated as CSGTDSGNTIYF. The rearrangement joins TRBV29-1 to TRBJ1-3, with D uncertain. This CDR3 region has 12 residues. V lost 7 bases, J lost 0 bases, and 7 bases lay in between. CDR1 is SQVTM, CDR2 ANQGSEA, per germline.

This chain joins TRBV3-1 and TRBJ2-2; D is uncertain. The CDR3 sequence is 12 residues long. CDR1 and CDR2 (germline): LGHDT, YNNKEL (reference sequence). V shed 4 bases and J shed 8 bases, with 8 bases lying between them. As DNA, the CDR3 is TGTGCCAGCAGCCGACCTCCTGGGGAGCTGTTTTTT. Amino acids: CASSRPPGELFF.

The chain links TRBV2 to TRBJ1-5; 8 nucleotides match TRBD1. CDR1 is SNHLY, CDR2 FYNNEI, per germline. V lost 8 bases and J lost 1; bases outside the gene matches: 10. The CDR3 covers 16 residues. The CDR3 DNA sequence: TGTGCCAGCCTGGAAGCCCGGACAGGGAGCAATCAGCCCCAGCATTTT. Protein product: CASLEARTGSNQPQHF.

The gene calls are TRBV30 and TRBJ2-7; either TRBD1 or TRBD2 may fit D (5 bases each). V lost 4 bases, J lost 6 bases, and 13 bases lay in between. The CDR3 loop spans 12 amino acids. The germline CDR1 and CDR2 sequences are GTSNPN and SVGIG (reference sequence). Here the CDR3 reads CAWKTGPFEQYF. The CDR3 DNA sequence: TGTGCCTGGAAAACGGGACCTTTCGAGCAGTACTTC.

This clonotype was seen only a few times. The gene calls are TRBV25-1 and TRBJ2-7; 8 bases align to TRBD1. The J segment lost 5 bases and the V segment lost 5 bases, leaving 8 bases of the junction unmatched. CDR3 length equals 14 residues. Germline values: CDR1 MGHDK, CDR2 SYGVNS. CDR3 nucleotide sequence: TGTGCCAGCAGTAAAACGACAGGGGAAGACGAGCAGTACTTC. It encodes CASSKTTGEDEQYF.

There are a few counts of this clonotype. V and J are TRBV7-2 and TRBJ2-7; D call uncertain. The CDR3 runs to 16 residues. In germline, CDR1 is SGHTA, CDR2 FQGNSA. V was clipped by 5 bases and J by 0 bases, with 17 bases between them. The CDR3 DNA reads TGTGCCAGCAGCCCCGCCCCGCCGGACGGCTCCTACGAGCAGTACTTC. This gives the protein CASSPAPPDGSYEQYF.